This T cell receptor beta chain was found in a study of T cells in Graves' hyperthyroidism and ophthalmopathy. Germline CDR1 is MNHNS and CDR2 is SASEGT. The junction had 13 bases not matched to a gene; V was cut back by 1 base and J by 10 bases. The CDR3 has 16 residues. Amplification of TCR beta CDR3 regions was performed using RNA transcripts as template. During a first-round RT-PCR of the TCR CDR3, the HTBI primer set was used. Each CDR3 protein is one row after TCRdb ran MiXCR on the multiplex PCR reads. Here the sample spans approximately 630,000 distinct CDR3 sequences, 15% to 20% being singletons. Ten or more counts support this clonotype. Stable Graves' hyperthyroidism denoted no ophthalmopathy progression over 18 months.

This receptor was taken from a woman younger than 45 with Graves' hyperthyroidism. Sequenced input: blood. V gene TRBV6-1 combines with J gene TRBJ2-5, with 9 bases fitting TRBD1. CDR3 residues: CASSEVDGTGSKGQYF. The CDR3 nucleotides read TGTGCCAGCAGTGAAGTCGACGGGACAGGGTCAAAGGGCCAGTACTTC.